The clone carrying this TCR beta chain was observed a few times. Unmatched junction bases numbered 6, after V lost 5 bases and J lost 4 bases. Germline CDR1 MDHEN, CDR2 SYDVKM. The CDR3 runs to 14 residues. The entry originates in a study of blood T cell repertoires in COVID-19. Study as a whole: The United States, Italy and Spain provided the acute and convalescent COVID-19 samples. PBMCs, B-cell-depleted T cells, or T cells were the source of the cDNA or gDNA that made up the material.

The age range of participants was about 18 to 90 years, with residence in about two dozen US areas. Authors' data handling: It was from reference gene primer amplification that nucleated cell counts were estimated. TCRdb's table, derived via immunoSEQ multiplex PCR, lists solely in-frame clones and lacks some. V and J calls and clone size follow that table, whereas D and trimming were derived from the DNA. The sample contains about 160,000 clones, 82% of which appear only once. The TCR originated in a man in his sixties who had recovered from COVID-19. Input material: PBMCs or T cells enriched from blood (not recorded which). The chain has TRBV28 and TRBJ1-1; 8 bases are a match to TRBD1. This chain's CDR3 is CASSGQGAFTEAFF. The CDR3 DNA is TGTGCCAGCAGTGGGCAGGGGGCTTTCACTGAAGCTTTCTTT.